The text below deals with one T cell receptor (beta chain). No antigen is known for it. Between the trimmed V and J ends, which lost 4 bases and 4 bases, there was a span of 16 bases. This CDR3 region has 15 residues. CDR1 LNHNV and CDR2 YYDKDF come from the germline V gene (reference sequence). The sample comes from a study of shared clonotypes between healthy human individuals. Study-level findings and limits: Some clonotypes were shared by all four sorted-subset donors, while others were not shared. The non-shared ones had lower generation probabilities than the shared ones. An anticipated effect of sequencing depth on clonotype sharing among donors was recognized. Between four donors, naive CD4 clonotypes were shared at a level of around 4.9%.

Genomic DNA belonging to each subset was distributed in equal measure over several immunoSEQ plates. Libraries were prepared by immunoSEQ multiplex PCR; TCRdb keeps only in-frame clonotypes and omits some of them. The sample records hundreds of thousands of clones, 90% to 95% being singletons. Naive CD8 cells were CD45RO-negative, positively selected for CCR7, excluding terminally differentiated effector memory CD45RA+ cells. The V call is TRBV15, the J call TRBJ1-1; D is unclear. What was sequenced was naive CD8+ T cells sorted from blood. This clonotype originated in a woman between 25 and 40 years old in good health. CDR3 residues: CATSKTKGVRTEAFF. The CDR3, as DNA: TGTGCCACCAGCAAAACTAAGGGAGTCCGCACTGAAGCTTTCTTT.